The rows below give T cell receptor beta chains drawn from one sample of a study of T cell responses to AZD1222 COVID-19 vaccine. Only in-frame clones appear in the TCRdb table, and some are missing; sequencing was by immunoSEQ multiplex PCR. The sample consists of some 130,000 clones, roughly 88% of them appearing once. This specimen consisted of peripheral blood, obtained on day 0 of MenACWY control vaccination. These receptor sequences come from an adult in good health. Each CDR3 is given with its conserved first and last residue. The D gene is left open where the match is weak. Clone sizes are given selectively: once, few, many, or a class where the clone is expanded.

clone size,V gene,J gene,D gene,CDR3 protein,CDR3 DNA
.,TRBV7-3,TRBJ2-2,.,CASSPIVGGELFF,TGTGCCAGCAGCCCGATCGTGGGCGGGGAGCTGTTTTTT
once,TRBV5-6,TRBJ2-5,.,CASSPRGARQETQYF,TGTGCCAGCAGCCCTAGGGGGGCCCGACAAGAGACCCAGTACTTC
.,TRBV19,TRBJ1-2,.,CASSFQGAYGYTF,TGTGCCAGTAGTTTCCAGGGAGCCTATGGCTACACCTTC
.,TRBV15,TRBJ1-1,.,CATSRPEGGTEAFF,TGTGCCACCAGCAGGCCCGAGGGGGGAACTGAAGCTTTCTTT
.,TRBV27,TRBJ2-3,TRBD2,CASSQTSGSGYTQYF,TGTGCCAGCAGTCAAACTAGCGGTTCTGGGTATACGCAGTATTTT
.,TRBV7-3,TRBJ2-5,TRBD1,CASSSGTGGETQYF,TGTGCCAGCAGCTCCGGGACAGGGGGAGAGACCCAGTACTTC
.,TRBV23-1,TRBJ2-5,.,CASSQSGDQETQYF,TGCGCCAGCAGTCAATCAGGGGACCAAGAGACCCAGTACTTC
.,TRBV28,TRBJ2-5,.,CASSGETQYF,TGTGCCAGCAGTGGAGAGACCCAGTACTTC
.,TRBV5-4,TRBJ2-3,TRBD2,CASKSQLAGGGPDTQYF,TGTGCCAGCAAATCTCAGCTAGCGGGAGGAGGCCCAGATACGCAGTATTTT
.,TRBV5-1,TRBJ1-1,.,CASSRPGSTEAFF,TGCGCCAGCAGCCGACCGGGATCCACTGAAGCTTTCTTT
.,TRBV18,TRBJ2-7,.,CASSPPLFPGRDPEQYF,TGTGCCAGCTCACCACCTCTATTCCCTGGGCGGGATCCCGAGCAGTACTTC
many,TRBV2,TRBJ1-6,.,CASSGRSPYNSPLHF,TGTGCCAGCAGTGGACGGTCACCATATAATTCACCCCTCCACTTT
.,TRBV25-1,TRBJ2-7,TRBD1,CASSRATAGQGIGYEQYF,TGTGCCAGCAGTCGGGCAACTGCGGGACAGGGTATAGGGTACGAGCAGTACTTC
few,TRBV2,TRBJ1-1,.,CASSVGGLNTEAFF,TGTGCCAGCAGTGTCGGGGGCTTGAACACTGAAGCTTTCTTT
.,TRBV14,TRBJ2-2,TRBD2,CASSQTPLAGRTGELFF,TGTGCCAGCAGCCAGACCCCCCTAGCGGGACGGACCGGGGAGCTGTTTTTT
.,TRBV28,TRBJ2-7,TRBD1,CASSLAGRQGFGF,TGTGCCAGCAGTTTAGCGGGGCGACAGGGGTTCGGCTTC
.,TRBV6-6,TRBJ2-5,.,CASSSLGGETQYF,TGTGCCAGCAGTTCGTTAGGCGGGGAGACCCAGTACTTC
.,TRBV14,TRBJ2-1,TRBD1,CASTRTGNNEQFF,TGTGCCAGCACCCGGACAGGGAACAATGAGCAGTTCTTC
.,TRBV4-1,TRBJ1-5,.,CASSNPQSGPVGNQPQHF,TGCGCCAGCAGCAACCCTCAGAGTGGACCAGTCGGCAATCAGCCCCAGCATTTT
.,TRBV5-1,TRBJ2-7,.,CASSPRGSYEQYF,TGCGCCAGCAGCCCCCGCGGGTCCTACGAGCAGTACTTC
.,TRBV2,TRBJ2-7,.,CASSDGWTDEQYF,TGTGCCAGCAGTGATGGGTGGACGGACGAGCAGTACTTC
.,TRBV5-6,TRBJ2-7,TRBD1,CASSPRGTGAYEQYF,TGTGCCAGCAGCCCCCGTGGGACAGGGGCCTACGAGCAGTACTTC
.,TRBV6-4,TRBJ2-2,.,CASRVQRHTGELFF,TGTGCCAGCAGGGTACAGCGACACACCGGGGAGCTGTTTTTT
.,TRBV19,TRBJ2-7,.,CATRRGAHEQYF,TGTGCCACTCGCCGGGGGGCCCACGAGCAGTACTTC
.,TRBV18,TRBJ2-3,.,CASSSLADTQYF,TGTGCCAGCTCGTCTCTAGCGGATACGCAGTATTTT
.,TRBV27,TRBJ2-1,.,CASSFRRSNEQFF,TGTGCCAGCAGTTTCCGCAGGAGCAATGAGCAGTTCTTC
.,TRBV5-4,TRBJ2-2,.,CASSFVPDRNGELFF,TGTGCCAGCAGCTTTGTACCGGATCGGAACGGGGAGCTGTTTTTT
.,TRBV29-1,TRBJ2-7,TRBD1,CSVRDRGHEQYF,TGCAGCGTCAGGGACAGGGGGCACGAGCAGTACTTC
.,TRBV7-3,TRBJ2-3,.,CASSLLTRTDTQYF,TGTGCCAGCAGCTTACTGACCCGCACAGATACGCAGTATTTT
.,TRBV5-1,TRBJ2-1,.,CASSLPTAAYNEQFF,TGCGCCAGCAGCTTGCCGACTGCCGCCTACAATGAGCAGTTCTTC
.,TRBV19,TRBJ2-2,.,CASSIYPRTETNTGELFF,TGTGCCAGTAGTATATATCCCCGGACAGAGACGAACACCGGGGAGCTGTTTTTT
once,TRBV10-2,TRBJ2-7,TRBD2,CASRRERGPSEQYF,TGCGCCAGCAGGAGGGAGCGGGGCCCTTCAGAGCAGTACTTC
.,TRBV6-5,TRBJ1-5,.,CASSLESGYQPQHF,TGTGCCAGCAGTTTAGAATCGGGTTATCAGCCCCAGCATTTT
.,TRBV5-1,TRBJ1-3,.,CASSFESSGNTIYF,TGCGCCAGCAGCTTTGAGTCGAGTGGAAACACCATATATTTT
.,TRBV27,TRBJ2-7,.,CASSLARGYEQYF,TGTGCCAGCAGTTTAGCTAGGGGTTACGAGCAGTACTTC
.,TRBV5-1,TRBJ2-7,.,CASSPEGARYEQYF,TGCGCCAGCAGCCCCGAAGGGGCGCGGTACGAGCAGTACTTC
.,TRBV29-1,TRBJ1-2,.,CSAYRSPYGYTF,TGCAGCGCCTACAGGAGCCCATATGGCTACACCTTC
few,TRBV13,TRBJ1-3,.,CASSLAGGHQAGNTIYF,TGTGCCAGCAGCTTAGCCGGGGGGCATCAAGCTGGAAACACCATATATTTT
.,TRBV4-1,TRBJ2-7,.,CASSQEEWSYEQYF,TGCGCCAGCAGCCAAGAAGAATGGTCCTACGAGCAGTACTTC
.,TRBV30,TRBJ1-4,.,CAWRWITGKDEKLFF,TGTGCCTGGCGATGGATCACAGGGAAGGATGAAAAACTGTTTTTT
.,TRBV5-1,TRBJ2-1,TRBD1,CASSLAGTGDYNEQFF,TGCGCCAGCAGCTTGGCCGGGACAGGGGACTACAATGAGCAGTTCTTC
.,TRBV28,TRBJ2-2,.,CASSLGYGELFF,TGTGCCAGCAGTTTAGGTTACGGGGAGCTGTTTTTT
.,TRBV6-1,TRBJ2-5,TRBD2,CASSEGGGQETQYF,TGTGCCAGCAGTGAAGGGGGGGGGCAAGAGACCCAGTACTTC
.,TRBV28,TRBJ2-7,.,CASRGDLYEQYF,TGTGCCAGCAGGGGCGACCTCTACGAGCAGTACTTC
once,TRBV28,TRBJ1-1,.,CASGLIRDAFF,TGTGCCAGCGGCCTGATCCGGGACGCTTTCTTT
.,TRBV7-9,TRBJ2-7,.,CASSPPLPPYEQYF,TGTGCCAGCAGCCCCCCGCTCCCCCCCTACGAGCAGTACTTC